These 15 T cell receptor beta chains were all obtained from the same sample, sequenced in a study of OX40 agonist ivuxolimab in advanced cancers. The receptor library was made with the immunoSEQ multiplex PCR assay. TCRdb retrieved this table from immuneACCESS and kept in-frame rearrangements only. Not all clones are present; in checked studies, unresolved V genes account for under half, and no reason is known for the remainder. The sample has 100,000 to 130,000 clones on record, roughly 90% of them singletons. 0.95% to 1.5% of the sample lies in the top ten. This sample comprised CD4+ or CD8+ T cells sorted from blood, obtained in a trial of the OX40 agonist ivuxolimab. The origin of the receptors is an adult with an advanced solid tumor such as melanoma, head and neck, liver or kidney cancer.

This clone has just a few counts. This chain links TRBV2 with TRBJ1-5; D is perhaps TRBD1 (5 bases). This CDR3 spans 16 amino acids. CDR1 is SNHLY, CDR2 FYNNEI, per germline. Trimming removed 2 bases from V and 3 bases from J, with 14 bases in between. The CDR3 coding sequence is TGTGCCAGCAGTGAACTCGGGGCCCGGCTCAATCAGCCCCAGCATTTT. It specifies CASSELGARLNQPQHF.

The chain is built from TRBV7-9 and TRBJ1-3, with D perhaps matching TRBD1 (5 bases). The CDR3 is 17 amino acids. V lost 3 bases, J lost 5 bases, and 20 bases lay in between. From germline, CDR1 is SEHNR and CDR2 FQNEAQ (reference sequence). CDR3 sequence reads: CASSLGPLRAKRNTIYF. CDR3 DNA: TGTGCCAGCAGCTTGGGGCCTTTGAGGGCCAAGCGAAACACCATATATTTT.

The CDR3 spells CASSSKGTNTGELFF. The CDR3 DNA is TGTGCCAGCAGCTCCAAAGGGACGAACACCGGGGAGCTGTTTTTT. V usage is TRBV7-3 and J usage is TRBJ2-2; D is uncertain. Trimming cost V 4 bases and J 0 bases, with 9 bases left between them. The germline CDR1 and CDR2 sequences are SGHTA and FQGTGA. The CDR3 spans 15 residues.

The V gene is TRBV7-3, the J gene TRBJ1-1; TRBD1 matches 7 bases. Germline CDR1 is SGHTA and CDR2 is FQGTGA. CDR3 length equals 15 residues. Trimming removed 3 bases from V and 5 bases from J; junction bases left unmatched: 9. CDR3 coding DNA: TGTGCCAGCAGCTTCCTGACAGGGTTCAGGACTGAAGCTTTCTTT. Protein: CASSFLTGFRTEAFF.

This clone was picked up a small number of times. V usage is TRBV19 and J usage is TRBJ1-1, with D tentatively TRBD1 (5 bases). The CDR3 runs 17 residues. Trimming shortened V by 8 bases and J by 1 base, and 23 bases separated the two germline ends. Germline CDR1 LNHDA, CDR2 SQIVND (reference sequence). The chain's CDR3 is CASSLGIWGDTNTEAFF. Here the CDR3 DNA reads TGTGCCAGTTCCCTAGGCATATGGGGGGATACGAACACTGAAGCTTTCTTT.

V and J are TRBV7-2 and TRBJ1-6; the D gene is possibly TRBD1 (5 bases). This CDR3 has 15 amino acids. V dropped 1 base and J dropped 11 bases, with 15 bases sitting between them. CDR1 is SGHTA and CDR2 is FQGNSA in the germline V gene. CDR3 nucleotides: TGTGCCAGCAGCTTAGAGTCAGGGACCTGGACACCCCTCCACTTT. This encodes CASSLESGTWTPLHF. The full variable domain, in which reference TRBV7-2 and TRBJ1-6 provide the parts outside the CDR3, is GAGVSQSPSNKVTEKGKDVELRCDPISGHTALYWYRQSLGQGLEFLIYFQGNSAPDKSGLPSDRFSAERTGGSVSTLTIQRTQQEDSAVYLCASSLESGTWTPLHFGNGTRLTVT.

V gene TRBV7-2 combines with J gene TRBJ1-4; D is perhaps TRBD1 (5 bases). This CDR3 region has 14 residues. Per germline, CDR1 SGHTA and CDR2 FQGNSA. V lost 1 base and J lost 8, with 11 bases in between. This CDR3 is CASSLGQGSEKLFF. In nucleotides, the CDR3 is TGTGCCAGCAGCTTAGGGCAGGGAAGCGAAAAACTGTTTTTT.

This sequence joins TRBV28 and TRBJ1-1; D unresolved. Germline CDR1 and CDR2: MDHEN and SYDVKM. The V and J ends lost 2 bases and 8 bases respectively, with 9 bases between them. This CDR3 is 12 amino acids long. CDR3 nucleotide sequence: TGTGCCAGCAGTTTAGGGGAACGGGAAGCTTTCTTT. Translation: CASSLGEREAFF.

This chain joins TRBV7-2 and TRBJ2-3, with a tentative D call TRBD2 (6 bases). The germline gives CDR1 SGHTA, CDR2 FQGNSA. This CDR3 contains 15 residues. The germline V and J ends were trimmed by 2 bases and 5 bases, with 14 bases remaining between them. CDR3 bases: TGTGCCAGCAGCTTATGGCGGGACTTGGTAGATACGCAGTATTTT. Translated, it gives CASSLWRDLVDTQYF.

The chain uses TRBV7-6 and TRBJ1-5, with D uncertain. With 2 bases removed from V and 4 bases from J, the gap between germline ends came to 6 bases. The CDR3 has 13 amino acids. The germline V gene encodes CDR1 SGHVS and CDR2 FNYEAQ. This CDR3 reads CASSLRENQPQHF. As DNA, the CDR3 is TGTGCCAGCAGCTTAAGGGAGAATCAGCCCCAGCATTTT.

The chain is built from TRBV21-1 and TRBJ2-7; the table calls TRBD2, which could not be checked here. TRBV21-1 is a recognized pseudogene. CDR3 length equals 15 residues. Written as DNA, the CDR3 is TGTGCCAGCAGCTCTCGTGGCGGGAGGGCCCACGAGCAGTACTTC. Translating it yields CASSSRGGRAHEQYF.

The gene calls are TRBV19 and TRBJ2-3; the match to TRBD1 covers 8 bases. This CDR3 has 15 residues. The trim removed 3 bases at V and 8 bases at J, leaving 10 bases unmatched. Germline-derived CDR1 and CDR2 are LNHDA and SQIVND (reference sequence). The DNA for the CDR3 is TGTGCCAGTAGTATTCATTCAGGGGGCGCGGGTACGCAGTATTTT. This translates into CASSIHSGGAGTQYF.

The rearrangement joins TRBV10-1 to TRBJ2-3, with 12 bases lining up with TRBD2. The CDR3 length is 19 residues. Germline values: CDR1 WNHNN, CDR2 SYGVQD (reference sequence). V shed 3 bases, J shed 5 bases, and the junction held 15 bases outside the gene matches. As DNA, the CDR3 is TGCGCCAGCAGTGACTCTCCTCTAGCGGGAGGGCCCTTTGGAGATACGCAGTATTTT. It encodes CASSDSPLAGGPFGDTQYF.

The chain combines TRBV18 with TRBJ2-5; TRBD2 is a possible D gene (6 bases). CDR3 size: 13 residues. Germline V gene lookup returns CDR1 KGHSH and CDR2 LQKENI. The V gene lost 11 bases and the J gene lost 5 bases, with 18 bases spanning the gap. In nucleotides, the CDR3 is TGTGCCGCTGGAGGGAGGACCGCGGAGACCCAGTACTTC. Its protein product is CAAGGRTAETQYF.

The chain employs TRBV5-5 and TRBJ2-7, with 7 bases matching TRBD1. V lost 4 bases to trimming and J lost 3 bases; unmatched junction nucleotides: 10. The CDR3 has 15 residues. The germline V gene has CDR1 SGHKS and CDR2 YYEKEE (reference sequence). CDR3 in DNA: TGTGCCAGCAGCGTGGCCCCGACAGGGAGCTACGAGCAGTACTTC. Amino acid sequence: CASSVAPTGSYEQYF.